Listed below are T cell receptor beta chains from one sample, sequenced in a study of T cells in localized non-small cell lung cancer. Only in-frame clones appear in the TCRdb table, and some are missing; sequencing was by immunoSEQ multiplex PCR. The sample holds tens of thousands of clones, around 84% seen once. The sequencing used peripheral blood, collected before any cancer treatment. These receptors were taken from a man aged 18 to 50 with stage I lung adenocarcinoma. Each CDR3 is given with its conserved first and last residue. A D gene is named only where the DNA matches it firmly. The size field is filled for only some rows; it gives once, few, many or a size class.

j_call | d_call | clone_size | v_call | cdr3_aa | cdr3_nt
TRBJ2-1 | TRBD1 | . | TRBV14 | CASSRNRGPPYNEQFF | TGTGCCAGCAGCCGCAACAGGGGGCCTCCCTACAATGAGCAGTTCTTC
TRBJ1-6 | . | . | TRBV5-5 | CASSQGGLGTPRNSPLHF | TGTGCCAGCAGCCAAGGGGGGCTAGGCACACCGAGAAATTCACCCCTCCACTTT
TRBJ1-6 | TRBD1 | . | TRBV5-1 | CASSLQGQDSPLHF | TGCGCCAGCAGCCTACAGGGGCAGGATTCACCCCTCCACTTT
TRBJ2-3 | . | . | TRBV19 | CASTDTFSTDTQYF | TGTGCCAGTACCGATACCTTTAGCACAGATACGCAGTATTTT
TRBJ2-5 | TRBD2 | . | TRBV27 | CASSLEGPGTSGGAAGTQYF | TGTGCCAGCAGTTTAGAGGGCCCCGGGACTAGCGGGGGGGCGGCGGGGACCCAGTACTTC
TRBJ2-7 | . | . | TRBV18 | CASSLGHSYEQYF | TGTGCCAGCTCACTCGGACACTCCTACGAGCAGTACTTC
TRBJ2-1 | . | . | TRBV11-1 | CASSLPPRQEGQFF | TGTGCCAGCAGCTTACCACCTCGACAGGAGGGGCAGTTCTTC
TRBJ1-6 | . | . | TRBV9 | CASSVDSNNSPLHF | TGTGCCAGCAGCGTAGACAGCAATAATTCACCCCTCCACTTT
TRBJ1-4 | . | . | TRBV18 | CASSPTDSEGYEKLFF | TGTGCCAGCTCACCGACGGACAGTGAGGGTTATGAAAAACTGTTTTTT
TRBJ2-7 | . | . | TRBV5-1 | CASSLDDSSYEQYF | TGCGCCAGCAGCTTGGACGACAGCTCCTACGAGCAGTACTTC
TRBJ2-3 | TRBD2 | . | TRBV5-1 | CASSLAASGGAVDTQYF | TGCGCCAGCAGCTTGGCCGCTAGCGGGGGGGCGGTAGATACGCAGTATTTT
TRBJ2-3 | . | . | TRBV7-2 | CASSRGRFTDTQYF | TGTGCCAGCAGCCGAGGACGGTTCACAGATACGCAGTATTTT
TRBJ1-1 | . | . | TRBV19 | CASSLTGLAEAFF | TGTGCCAGTAGTTTAACAGGTTTGGCTGAAGCTTTCTTT
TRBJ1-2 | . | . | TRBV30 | CAWSPGEYGYTF | TGTGCCTGGAGTCCAGGGGAGTATGGCTACACCTTC
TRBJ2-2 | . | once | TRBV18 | CASSPVNTGELFF | TGTGCCAGCTCACCAGTGAACACCGGGGAGCTGTTTTTT
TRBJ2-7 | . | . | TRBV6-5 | CASSPDGYEQYF | TGTGCCAGCAGCCCCGACGGGTACGAGCAGTACTTC
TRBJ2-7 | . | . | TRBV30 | CAWSVRNPSYEQYF | TGTGCCTGGAGTGTGCGTAACCCCTCCTACGAGCAGTACTTC
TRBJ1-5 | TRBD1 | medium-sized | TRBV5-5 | CASSLEAGGGNQPQHF | TGTGCCAGCAGCTTGGAGGCAGGGGGCGGCAATCAGCCCCAGCATTTT
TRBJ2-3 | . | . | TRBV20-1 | CSASIEYTQYF | TGCAGTGCCTCCATAGAATATACGCAGTATTTT
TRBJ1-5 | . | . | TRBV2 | CASRRVNQPQHF | TGTGCCAGCAGGAGGGTCAATCAGCCCCAGCATTTT
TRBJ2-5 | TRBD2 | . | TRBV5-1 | CASSLLPSGGQGETQYF | TGCGCCAGCAGCTTGTTGCCTAGCGGGGGGCAGGGGGAGACCCAGTACTTC
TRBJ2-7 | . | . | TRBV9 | CASSVGRVGYEQYF | TGTGCCAGCAGCGTAGGTCGGGTTGGCTACGAGCAGTACTTC
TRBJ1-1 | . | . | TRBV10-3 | CAISEGRGWTEAFF | TGTGCCATCAGTGAGGGTAGGGGGTGGACTGAAGCTTTCTTT
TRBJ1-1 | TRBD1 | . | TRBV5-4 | CASSPQGALRENTEAFF | TGTGCCAGCAGCCCACAGGGGGCGCTAAGAGAGAACACTGAAGCTTTCTTT
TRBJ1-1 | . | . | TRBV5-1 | CASSLIFQGREAEAFF | TGCGCCAGCAGCTTGATCTTCCAGGGGAGGGAGGCTGAAGCTTTCTTT
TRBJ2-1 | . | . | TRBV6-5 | CASSYGGGRNEQFF | TGTGCCAGCAGTTACGGGGGGGGCCGCAATGAGCAGTTCTTC
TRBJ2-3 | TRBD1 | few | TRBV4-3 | CASSQVIQGSTDTQYF | TGCGCCAGCAGCCAAGTAATACAGGGGTCCACAGATACGCAGTATTTT
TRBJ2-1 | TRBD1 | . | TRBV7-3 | CASSPGQGRSQYNEQFF | TGTGCCAGCAGCCCTGGACAGGGGAGGTCTCAATACAATGAGCAGTTCTTC
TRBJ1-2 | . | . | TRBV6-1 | CASSEAWGSNYGYTF | TGTGCCAGCAGTGAAGCGTGGGGTTCCAACTATGGCTACACCTTC
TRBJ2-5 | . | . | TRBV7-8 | CASSPRDYQETQYF | TGTGCCAGCAGCCCGCGTGACTATCAAGAGACCCAGTACTTC
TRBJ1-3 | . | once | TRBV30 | CAWSFGVLSGNTIYF | TGTGCCTGGAGTTTTGGCGTCCTCTCTGGAAACACCATATATTTT
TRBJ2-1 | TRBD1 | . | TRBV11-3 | CASSEDRDNEQFF | TGTGCCAGCTCAGAGGACAGGGACAATGAGCAGTTCTTC
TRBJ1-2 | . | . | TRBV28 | CASSLTPFDYGYTF | TGTGCCAGCAGTTTGACACCCTTCGACTATGGCTACACCTTC
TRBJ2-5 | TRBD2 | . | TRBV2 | CASSSRDYQETQYF | TGTGCCAGCAGTAGCCGGGACTATCAAGAGACCCAGTACTTC
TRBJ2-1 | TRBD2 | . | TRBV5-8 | CASSPPGLAGDGKQFF | TGTGCCAGCAGCCCACCCGGACTAGCGGGGGACGGGAAGCAGTTCTTC
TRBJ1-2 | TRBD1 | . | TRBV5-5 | CASSLATGENYGYTF | TGTGCCAGCAGCTTGGCCACAGGGGAAAACTATGGCTACACCTTC
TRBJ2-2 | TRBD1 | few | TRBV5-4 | CASSWGQGSGTGELFF | TGTGCCAGCAGCTGGGGACAGGGGTCGGGCACCGGGGAGCTGTTTTTT
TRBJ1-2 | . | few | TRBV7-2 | CASSPAPQYGYTF | TGTGCCAGCAGCCCCGCCCCCCAGTATGGCTACACCTTC
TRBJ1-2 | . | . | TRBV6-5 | CASSQFDRGYTF | TGTGCCAGCAGCCAATTCGACAGGGGCTACACCTTC
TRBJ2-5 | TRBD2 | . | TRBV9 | CASSVAGGPQETQYF | TGTGCCAGCAGCGTAGCGGGGGGTCCCCAAGAGACCCAGTACTTC
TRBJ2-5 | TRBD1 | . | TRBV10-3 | CAISSGRGQGATETQYF | TGTGCCATCAGTTCAGGCCGAGGACAGGGGGCGACGGAGACCCAGTACTTC
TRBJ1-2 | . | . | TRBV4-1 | CASSPRTWESSVYGYTF | TGCGCCAGCAGCCCCAGGACCTGGGAATCGTCGGTCTATGGCTACACCTTC
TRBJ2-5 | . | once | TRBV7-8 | CASFRGQGGTQYF | TGTGCCAGCTTTCGGGGGCAGGGAGGGACCCAGTACTTC
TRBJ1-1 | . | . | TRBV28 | CASSFKWGNTEAFF | TGTGCCAGCAGTTTCAAATGGGGGAACACTGAAGCTTTCTTT
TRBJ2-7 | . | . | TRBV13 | CASSHRLEQYF | TGTGCCAGCAGCCACCGACTCGAGCAGTACTTC
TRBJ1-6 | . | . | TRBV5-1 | CASSEDSSNSPLHF | TGCGCCAGCAGCGAGGACAGCTCAAATTCACCCCTCCACTTT
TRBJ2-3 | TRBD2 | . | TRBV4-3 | CASSQELTSTGTSGVMDTQYF | TGCGCCAGCAGCCAAGAACTCACCTCGACCGGGACTAGCGGGGTTATGGATACGCAGTATTTT
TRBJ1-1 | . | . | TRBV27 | CASRRGDSNTEAFF | TGTGCCAGCAGAAGGGGGGATTCGAACACTGAAGCTTTCTTT
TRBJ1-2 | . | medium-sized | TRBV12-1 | CASSFTGGAGYGYTF | TGTGCCAGCAGCTTCACAGGGGGCGCAGGCTATGGCTACACCTTC
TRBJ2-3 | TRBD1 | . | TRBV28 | CATEEGTGLTDTQYF | TGTGCTACCGAGGAAGGGACAGGCCTCACAGATACGCAGTATTTT
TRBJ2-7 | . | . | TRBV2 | CASDRDGPGEQYF | TGTGCCAGCGATAGGGACGGACCGGGCGAGCAGTACTTC
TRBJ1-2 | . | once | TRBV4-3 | CASSQTSGDGYTF | TGCGCCAGCAGCCAGACTTCAGGGGATGGCTACACCTTC
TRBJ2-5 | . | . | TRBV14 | CASSQGIAIGGVETQYF | TGTGCCAGCAGCCAAGGGATTGCGATAGGGGGAGTGGAGACCCAGTACTTC